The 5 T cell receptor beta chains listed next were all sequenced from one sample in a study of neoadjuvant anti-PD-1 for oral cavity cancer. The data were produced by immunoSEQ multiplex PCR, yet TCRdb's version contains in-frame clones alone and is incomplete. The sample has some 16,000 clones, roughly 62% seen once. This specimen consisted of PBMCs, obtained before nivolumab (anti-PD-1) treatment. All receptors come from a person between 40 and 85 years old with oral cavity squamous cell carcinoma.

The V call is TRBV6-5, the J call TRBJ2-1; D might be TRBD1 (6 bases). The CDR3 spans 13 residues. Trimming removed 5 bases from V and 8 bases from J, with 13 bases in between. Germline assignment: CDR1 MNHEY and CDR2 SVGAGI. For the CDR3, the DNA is TGTGCCAGCAGTAACAGGGCGAGTGATGAGCAGTTCTTC. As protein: CASSNRASDEQFF.

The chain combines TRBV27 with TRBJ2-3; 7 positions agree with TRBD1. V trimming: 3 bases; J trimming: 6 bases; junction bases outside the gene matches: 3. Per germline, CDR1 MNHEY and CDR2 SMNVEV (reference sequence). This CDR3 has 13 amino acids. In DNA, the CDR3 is TGTGCCAGCAGTTTGTCACAGGGGGATACGCAGTATTTT. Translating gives CASSLSQGDTQYF.

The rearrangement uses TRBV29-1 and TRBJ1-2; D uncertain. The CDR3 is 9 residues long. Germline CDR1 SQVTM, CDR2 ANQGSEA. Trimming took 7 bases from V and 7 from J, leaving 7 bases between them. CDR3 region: CSADGGYTF. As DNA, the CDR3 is TGCAGCGCTGATGGTGGCTACACCTTC.

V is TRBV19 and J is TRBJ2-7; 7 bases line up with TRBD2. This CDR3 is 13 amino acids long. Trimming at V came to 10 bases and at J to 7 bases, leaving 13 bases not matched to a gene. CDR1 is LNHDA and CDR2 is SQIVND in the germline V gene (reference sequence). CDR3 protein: CATTQSGKGEQYF. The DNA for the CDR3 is TGTGCCACTACCCAAAGCGGGAAGGGAGAGCAGTACTTC.

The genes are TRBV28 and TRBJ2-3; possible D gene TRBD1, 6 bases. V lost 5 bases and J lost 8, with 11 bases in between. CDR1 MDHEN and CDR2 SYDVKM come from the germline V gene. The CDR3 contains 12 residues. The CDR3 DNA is TGTGCCAGCAGTGGTGGGACAAGTACGCAGTATTTT. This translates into CASSGGTSTQYF.